The subject of this entry is one T cell receptor (beta chain). Its target is not known. A much larger clone differs by one base, so this may be a read error. The CDR3 loop spans 14 amino acids. Germline assignment: CDR1 DFQATT and CDR2 SNEGSKA (reference sequence). This sample is drawn from a study of CD8+CD57+ T cells in acquired aplastic anemia. Across the study: Average DNA yield from sorted CD4+ and CD8+ cells was about 2.9 ug. As sequenced from healthy donors, CD4+ cells averaged about 10 million reads.

TCR beta VDJ and CDR3 profiling used genomic DNA as template. TCRdb called the reads again in MiXCR, with one record for every CDR3 protein. The table includes fewer than 45,000 distinct CDR3 sequences, 65% to 80% detected once. Study-wide results and limits: CD8+ Simpson's diversity did not differ significantly between patients and controls.

Specimen: sorted CD4+, CD8+, or CD8+CD57+ T cells (not recorded which) from PBMCs. This sequence joins TRBV20-1 and TRBJ1-2; TRBD1 is a possible D gene (5 bases). This sequence was found in a human donor in good health, serving as a control. Written as DNA, the CDR3 is TGCAGAGCTAGAGGGCTCAGGGCTAGTTATGGCTACACCTTC. Residues: CRARGLRASYGYTF.